A single sample is the source of the 20 T cell receptor beta chains below, sequenced in a study of CD8 T cells in Susac syndrome. When the RNA was reverse transcribed, random hexamers were used with an input of about 0.5 to 1 ug. One entry per CDR3 protein, called by TCRdb with MiXCR from the immunoSEQ multiplex PCR reads. The data hold some 120,000 distinct CDR3 sequences, with 80% to 95% observed a single time. The sequenced sample was CD4+ T cells from PBMCs. These receptors were taken from a human donor in good health.

The chain recombines TRBV7-3 with TRBJ1-5; D call uncertain. Between the trimmed V and J ends, which lost 1 base and 4 bases, there was a span of 2 bases. Germline-derived CDR1 and CDR2 are SGHTA and FQGTGA. The CDR3 spans 12 residues. The CDR3 sequence: CASSLSNQPQHF. The DNA of the CDR3 is TGTGCCAGCAGCTTAAGTAATCAGCCCCAGCATTTT.

The chain couples TRBV20-1 to TRBJ1-5; a possible D gene is TRBD1 (5 bases). The CDR3 extends over 14 amino acids. V gave up 1 base and J gave up 1 base, with 8 bases separating them. Per germline, CDR1 DFQATT and CDR2 SNEGSKA (reference sequence). The CDR3 coding sequence is TGCAGTGCTAGAGTCCGGGGGAGCAATCAGCCCCAGCATTTT. This sequence encodes CSARVRGSNQPQHF.

The J gene is TRBJ1-1, the V gene TRBV7-9; D is possibly TRBD1 (5 bases). The CDR3 has 15 residues. The germline CDR1 and CDR2 sequences are SEHNR and FQNEAQ (reference sequence). V lost 5 bases and J 0 bases, leaving 13 bases between the germline ends. CDR3 protein: CASSATGTVNTEAFF. The CDR3 nucleotides are TGTGCCAGCAGCGCCACCGGGACGGTGAACACTGAAGCTTTCTTT.

V is TRBV19 and J is TRBJ2-5, with 8 bases identical to TRBD1. The CDR3 spans 15 residues. V shed 5 bases, J shed 5 bases, and the junction held 10 bases outside the gene matches. Germline CDR1 reads LNHDA; CDR2 reads SQIVND (reference sequence). The CDR3 sequence: CASSPWTGSGETQYF. Here the CDR3 DNA reads TGTGCCAGTAGTCCCTGGACAGGGAGTGGGGAGACCCAGTACTTC.

This clonotype has just one count. The chain's CDR3 is CASSYLGNNEQFF. The CDR3 DNA reads as TGTGCCAGCAGTTATCTAGGAAACAATGAGCAGTTCTTC. This sequence joins TRBV6-2 or TRBV6-3 and TRBJ2-1; unclear D gene. The V gene lost 3 bases and the J gene lost 5 bases, with 8 bases spanning the gap. This CDR3 comprises 13 residues. CDR1 is MNHEY and CDR2 is SVGEGT in the germline V gene.

J is TRBJ2-1 and V is TRBV23-1, with 12 bases lining up with TRBD2. TRBV23-1 is designated an ORF whose function remains uncertain. V lost 0 bases to trimming and J lost 4 bases; unmatched junction nucleotides: 4. The CDR3 has 17 amino acids. DNA for the CDR3: TGCGCCAGCAGTCAATCTAAAACTAGCGGGGGGTACAATGAGCAGTTCTTC. Translation gives CASSQSKTSGGYNEQFF.

Here the CDR3 reads CASSPAAGGTEAFF. CDR3 sequence (DNA): TGCGCCAGCAGCCCGGCCGCCGGCGGCACTGAAGCTTTCTTT. The rearrangement joins TRBV5-1 to TRBJ1-1; unclear D gene. The V end was cut by 4 bases, the J end by 4 bases, with 14 bases between. Germline V gives CDR1 SGHRS, CDR2 YFSETQ. This CDR3 has 14 amino acids.

This rearrangement joins TRBV25-1 to TRBJ2-2; the D gene is possibly TRBD1 (6 bases). The CDR3 loop spans 14 amino acids. V lost 7 bases and J 2 bases, leaving 11 bases between the germline ends. CDR1 is MGHDK and CDR2 is SYGVNS in the germline V gene. CDR3 loop: CASTWDINTGELFF. Written as DNA, the CDR3 is TGTGCCAGCACGTGGGACATAAACACCGGGGAGCTGTTTTTT.

V is TRBV19 and J is TRBJ1-5; D is unclear. The CDR3 length is 15 residues. V lost 2 bases, J lost 4 bases, and 12 bases lay in between. Germline lookup yields CDR1 LNHDA and CDR2 SQIVND (reference sequence). The CDR3 loop reads CASSIPRTENQPQHF. Written as DNA, the CDR3 is TGTGCCAGTAGTATACCCCGGACGGAGAATCAGCCCCAGCATTTT.

V and J are TRBV28 and TRBJ1-2, with D unclear. CDR3 length: 13 amino acids. The germline CDR1 and CDR2 sequences are MDHEN and SYDVKM. Trimming took 4 bases from V and 3 from J, leaving 9 bases between them. CDR3 residues: CASSSGLYYGYTF. In DNA, the CDR3 is TGTGCCAGCAGTTCAGGACTTTACTATGGCTACACCTTC.

The V and J genes are TRBV21-1 and TRBJ1-1; TRBD1, as called in the table, went unchecked against the DNA. TRBV21-1 counts as a pseudogene. The CDR3 has 13 amino acids. CDR3 loop: CASTRPPDREAFF. Here the CDR3 DNA reads TGTGCCAGCACCCGCCCACCGGACAGGGAAGCTTTCTTT.

This rearrangement joins TRBV6-1 to TRBJ2-7, with D perhaps matching TRBD1 (6 bases). Trimming removed 11 bases from V and 1 base from J, with 18 bases in between. Germline V lookup: CDR1 MNHNS, CDR2 SASEGT. The CDR3 spans 14 residues. CDR3 residues: CAVVSSGESYEQYF. The CDR3 region has the DNA TGTGCCGTAGTATCCTCAGGGGAATCCTACGAGCAGTACTTC.

This sequence joins TRBV2 and TRBJ2-7, with D possibly TRBD2 on 6 matching bases. This CDR3 contains 12 residues. Between the trimmed V and J ends, which lost 11 bases and 3 bases, there was a span of 14 bases. Per germline, CDR1 SNHLY and CDR2 FYNNEI. As DNA, the CDR3 is TGTGCCTTTCGGGACTTCAACTACGAGCAGTACTTC. Protein product: CAFRDFNYEQYF.

The J gene is TRBJ1-4, the V gene TRBV19; no clear D gene. CDR3 length: 13 residues. V lost 5 bases and J 2 bases, leaving 6 bases between the germline ends. Germline CDR1 is LNHDA and CDR2 is SQIVND (reference sequence). DNA of the CDR3: TGTGCCAGTAGTGAGTCGACTAATGAAAAACTGTTTTTT. The encoded protein is CASSESTNEKLFF.

The chain links TRBV7-8 to TRBJ2-4; D tentatively fits TRBD1 or TRBD2 (5 bases each). CDR1 and CDR2 from the germline V gene are SGHVS and FQNEAQ. V lost 5 bases to trimming and J lost 7 bases, with 21 bases between them. The CDR3 sequence is 16 residues long. CDR3 DNA: TGTGCCAGCAGCCCTAGTGATGGGGGAGTCGGGAACATTCAGTACTTC. This encodes CASSPSDGGVGNIQYF.

The CDR3 protein is CSVDGDRSNYGYTF. The DNA of the CDR3 is TGCAGCGTTGATGGGGACAGGAGTAACTATGGCTACACCTTC. This chain links TRBV29-1 with TRBJ1-2, with TRBD1 matching over 8 bases. The J segment lost 1 base and the V segment lost 3 bases, leaving 4 bases of the junction unmatched. CDR1 and CDR2 (germline): SQVTM, ANQGSEA. The CDR3 totals 14 residues.

This clonotype was recorded once. The rearrangement links TRBV14 to TRBJ2-7; D is tentatively TRBD1 or TRBD2 (6 bases each). V was pared by 0 bases and J by 4 bases, with 10 bases between. The CDR3 loop spans 14 amino acids. Germline assignment: CDR1 SGHDN and CDR2 FVKESK. CDR3: CASSQDWGAYEQYF. CDR3 sequence (DNA): TGTGCCAGCAGCCAAGATTGGGGGGCTTACGAGCAGTACTTC.

V is TRBV5-1 and J is TRBJ2-3, with D tentatively TRBD2 (5 bases). This CDR3 comprises 12 residues. Trimming left V 2 bases short and J 7 bases short, with 8 bases between. CDR1 is SGHRS and CDR2 is YFSETQ in the germline V gene. The CDR3 reads CASSFEGNTQYF. The CDR3 nucleotides are TGCGCCAGCAGCTTCGAGGGAAATACGCAGTATTTT.

This clonotype occurred once. The chain combines TRBV3-1 with TRBJ2-1, with a tentative D call TRBD2 (5 bases). From germline, CDR1 is LGHDT and CDR2 YNNKEL (reference sequence). Trimming stripped 3 bases from V and 5 bases from J, with 17 bases between. This CDR3 comprises 16 residues. CDR3 in DNA: TGTGCCAGCAGCCAGGAGGCAGAGGGTGTGGACAATGAGCAGTTCTTC. Amino acid sequence: CASSQEAEGVDNEQFF.

The V call is TRBV4-2, the J call TRBJ1-2; the match to TRBD1 covers 9 bases. The V and J ends lost 4 bases and 3 bases, in that order; junction bases with no gene match: 6. CDR1 is LGHNA, CDR2 YNFKEQ, per germline. There are 15 residues in the CDR3. CDR3: CASSLNRGPDYGYTF. In DNA, the CDR3 is TGTGCCAGCAGCCTGAACAGGGGGCCGGACTATGGCTACACCTTC.